Listed here are 20 T cell receptor beta chains from one sample, sequenced in a study of T-cell reconstitution after alpha-beta-depleted transplantation in children. Preparing the TCRbeta library involved the use of unique molecular identifiers. Each CDR3 protein gets one entry after TCRdb re-called the PCR reads with MiXCR. The data contain approximately 630,000 distinct CDR3 sequences, 10% to 15% of them singletons. The sequences come from PBMCs, collected before TCRalphabeta/CD19-depleted stem cell transplant. Receptor source: a girl between 2 and 10 years old with congenital amegakaryocytic thrombocytopenia, due to receive a stem cell transplant.

A few counts support this clonotype. J is TRBJ2-5 and V is TRBV20-1; no definite D call. Trimming took 6 bases from V and 8 from J, leaving 19 bases between them. The CDR3 covers 13 residues. Germline lookup yields CDR1 DFQATT and CDR2 SNEGSKA (reference sequence). The CDR3 DNA reads TGCAGTGCCGAACCTCGGACCGAAGGTACCCAGTACTTC. Amino acid sequence: CSAEPRTEGTQYF.

V usage is TRBV7-8 and J usage is TRBJ2-1, with a weak D call TRBD2 (6 bases). The germline V gene encodes CDR1 SGHVS and CDR2 FQNEAQ. Trimming took off 5 bases at V and 4 bases at J, with 15 bases between the two ends. The CDR3 has 15 amino acids. CDR3 nucleotide sequence: TGTGCCAGCAGCGTTAGCGGAGGCGAATACAATGAGCAGTTCTTC. The encoded protein is CASSVSGGEYNEQFF.

This clonotype has a count of ten or more. The chain has TRBV29-1 and TRBJ2-7; D perhaps matches TRBD2 (5 bases). This CDR3 spans 14 amino acids. Germline CDR1 SQVTM, CDR2 ANQGSEA. The CDR3 loop is CSACSVSSSYEQYF. In DNA form, the CDR3 reads TGCAGTGCTTGTAGCGTTTCGAGCTCCTACGAGCAGTACTTC.

This clonotype occurred once. This may arise from a read error, as a much more abundant clone is one base away. The rearrangement links TRBV29-1 to TRBJ2-5; D perhaps matches TRBD1 (6 bases). The CDR3 sequence is 12 residues long. Per the germline V gene, CDR1 is SQVTM and CDR2 is ANQGSEA. The CDR3 bases are TGCAGCGCGACAGGTAGTCAAGAGACCCAGCACTTC. Amino acids: CSATGSQETQHF.

The chain couples TRBV12-3 or TRBV12-4 to TRBJ2-1, with D perhaps matching TRBD2 (6 bases). V was shortened by 0 bases and J by 6 bases, with 15 bases between the two germline ends. The CDR3 loop spans 16 amino acids. The CDR3 DNA is TGTGCCAGCAGTTTAGCGCGGGCGGGGACCCTCAATGAGCAGTTCTTC. Translating it yields CASSLARAGTLNEQFF.

The rearrangement links TRBV3-1 to TRBJ2-3, with TRBD2 matching 8 bases. J gave up 4 bases and V 4 bases, and 13 bases lay outside the gene matches. The CDR3 consists of 17 residues. From germline, CDR1 is LGHDT and CDR2 YNNKEL (reference sequence). CDR3 sequence reads: CASSLDGTRVGADTQYF. CDR3 nucleotide sequence: TGTGCCAGCAGCCTCGACGGGACTAGGGTCGGGGCAGATACGCAGTATTTT.

This clonotype was picked up a small number of times. The chain carries TRBV7-9 and TRBJ2-2, with a possible D match to TRBD1 (5 bases). Trimming shortened V by 3 bases and J by 2 bases, and 7 bases separated the two germline ends. Germline CDR1 is SEHNR and CDR2 is FQNEAQ (reference sequence). This CDR3 is 14 amino acids long. Written as DNA, the CDR3 is TGTGCCAGCAGCTTTGGGGCCAACACCGGGGAGCTGTTTTTT. Translation gives CASSFGANTGELFF.

This clonotype was counted a single time. The chain couples TRBV6-1 to TRBJ2-3, with no clear D. The germline gives CDR1 MNHNS, CDR2 SASEGT. With 0 bases removed from V and 5 bases from J, the gap between germline ends came to 12 bases. CDR3 length equals 15 residues. The CDR3 sequence is CASSEADMWGDTQYF. Written as DNA, the CDR3 is TGTGCCAGCAGTGAAGCGGATATGTGGGGAGATACGCAGTATTTT.

This sequence joins TRBV7-9 and TRBJ2-7; unclear D gene. Germline values: CDR1 SEHNR, CDR2 FQNEAQ (reference sequence). The CDR3 extends over 14 amino acids. V dropped 5 bases and J dropped 3 bases, with 14 bases sitting between them. CDR3 DNA sequence: TGTGCCAGCAGCCCGCCCGGGTTCGACTACGAGCAGTACTTC. This gives the protein CASSPPGFDYEQYF.

The V call is TRBV11-1, the J call TRBJ2-1; 7 bases are a match to TRBD1. CDR3 length: 19 amino acids. J lost 0 bases, V lost 1 base, and 12 bases had no gene match. The germline V gene has CDR1 SGHAT and CDR2 FQDESV (reference sequence). The CDR3 reads CASSLVRLQGTSSYNEQFF. The CDR3, as DNA: TGTGCCAGCAGCTTAGTCAGGCTACAGGGGACAAGCTCCTACAATGAGCAGTTCTTC.

This clonotype was seen only a few times. The rearrangement uses TRBV14 and TRBJ2-2; TRBD1 matches at 10 bases. Germline CDR1 and CDR2: SGHDN and FVKESK. Unmatched junction bases numbered 8, after V lost 3 bases and J lost 7 bases. The CDR3 extends over 16 amino acids. The CDR3 DNA reads as TGTGCCAGCAGCCACCTCCGGACAGGGGGTAACGGGGAGCTGTTTTTT. It translates to CASSHLRTGGNGELFF.

There are many counts of this clonotype. V usage is TRBV5-1 and J usage is TRBJ2-7; 7 bases line up with TRBD1. The V gene's germline CDR1 is SGHRS and CDR2 YFSETQ. The CDR3 covers 17 residues. The V gene end was trimmed by 1 base and the J gene end by 2 bases; junction bases not matched to a gene: 12. Here the CDR3 reads CASSLSIDRVKTYEQYF. CDR3 nucleotide sequence: TGCGCCAGCAGCTTGTCCATCGACAGGGTAAAAACCTACGAGCAGTACTTC.

The chain has TRBV12-5 and TRBJ2-3; D remains ambiguous. CDR3 length: 12 amino acids. In germline, CDR1 is LGHNT, CDR2 FRNRAP. The germline V and J ends were trimmed by 3 bases and 6 bases, with 7 bases remaining between them. CDR3 region: CASGFWSDTQYF. In DNA, the CDR3 is TGTGCTAGTGGTTTTTGGTCGGATACGCAGTATTTT.

As regards this clonotype: A much bigger clone sits one base away, suggesting this may be a read error. The chain has TRBV4-1 and TRBJ2-7; D is unresolved. Trimming removed 4 bases from V and 3 bases from J, with 10 bases in between. This CDR3 contains 13 residues. Per germline, CDR1 MGHRA and CDR2 YSYEKL. The CDR3: CASSPNPGYEQYF. The CDR3 nucleotides are TGCGCCAGCAGCCCAAACCCAGGCTACGAGCAGTACTTC.

This clonotype was seen repeatedly, ten times or more. The chain combines TRBV25-1 with TRBJ2-1; 9 nucleotides match TRBD2. Germline V lookup: CDR1 MGHDK, CDR2 SYGVNS. V lost 8 bases to trimming and J lost 8 bases; unmatched junction nucleotides: 10. This CDR3 comprises 14 residues. The CDR3, as DNA: TGTGCCAGCTCTCATAGCGGGAGTAACTATGAGCAGTTCTTC. Translating gives CASSHSGSNYEQFF.

This clonotype was counted ten times or more. The V call is TRBV20-1, the J call TRBJ2-1, with 11 bases that match TRBD2. V dropped 5 bases and J dropped 9; count of bases not matched to a gene: 15. The CDR3 totals 16 residues. CDR1 and CDR2 (germline): DFQATT, SNEGSKA (reference sequence). CDR3 sequence reads: CSALKHSGRAWVEQFF. The CDR3 bases are TGCAGTGCTTTGAAACATAGCGGGAGGGCTTGGGTTGAGCAGTTCTTC.

This clonotype was seen repeatedly, ten times or more. The chain recombines TRBV12-3 or TRBV12-4 with TRBJ2-1; 12 nucleotides match TRBD1. With V trimmed by 4 bases and J by 7 bases, 8 bases remained unmatched. This CDR3 contains 16 residues. The CDR3 is CASSSRDRGLGNEQFF. CDR3 nucleotide sequence: TGTGCCAGCAGTTCGAGGGACAGGGGGCTTGGGAATGAGCAGTTCTTC.

This clonotype appeared many times. The chain joins TRBV5-5 to TRBJ2-3; D gene uncertain. The V gene's germline CDR1 is SGHKS and CDR2 YYEKEE (reference sequence). There are 15 residues in the CDR3. The V and J ends lost 0 bases and 2 bases respectively, with 10 bases between them. The CDR3 protein is CASSLAGTHTDTQYF. CDR3 nucleotides: TGTGCCAGCAGCTTGGCGGGCACACACACAGATACGCAGTATTTT.

This clonotype came up a few times. The chain is built from TRBV5-1 and TRBJ2-2; 12 bases are shared with TRBD2. The CDR3 runs 17 residues. Unmatched junction bases numbered 6, after V lost 1 base and J lost 5 bases. Germline V gives CDR1 SGHRS, CDR2 YFSETQ. DNA of the CDR3: TGCGCCAGCAGCTTGTCTTGGCTAGCGGGAGGGACCGGGGAGCTGTTTTTT. It codes for CASSLSWLAGGTGELFF.

This clonotype was counted a few times. The chain employs TRBV28 and TRBJ2-1; 12 bases are shared with TRBD2. This CDR3 is 18 amino acids long. Trimming took 5 bases from V and 8 from J; bases not matched to a gene: 16. The germline gives CDR1 MDHEN, CDR2 SYDVKM. As DNA, the CDR3 is TGTGCCAGCAGTCCGCCCTTGGAGACTAGCGGGAGCGTCGATGAGCAGTTCTTC. Protein product: CASSPPLETSGSVDEQFF.